These T cell receptor beta chains were read from a single sample in a study of T cell responses to AZD1222 COVID-19 vaccine. The protocol was immunoSEQ multiplex PCR, while the TCRdb copy is restricted to in-frame clones and leaves out a portion. The data hold around 100,000 clones, with around 88% observed a single time. The sequences come from peripheral blood, collected on day 0 of AZD1222 vaccination. These receptors were taken from an adult in good health. CDR3s include the opening cysteine and the closing phenylalanine or tryptophan. Fields, in order: D gene, V gene, clone size, J gene, CDR3 DNA, CDR3 protein. The D gene is left open where the match is weak. The size of a clone is reported for some rows only, either as once, few or many, or as a class for expanded clones.

TRBD2	TRBV5-1	-	TRBJ2-3	TGCGCCAGCAGCTTGGGGCCCGGGACTAGCTCGGATACGCAGTATTTT	CASSLGPGTSSDTQYF
-	TRBV19	-	TRBJ1-5	TGTGCCAGTAGTTATGGGGGGGGTCAGCCCCAGCATTTT	CASSYGGGQPQHF
-	TRBV10-3	-	TRBJ2-7	TGTGCCATCAGAGATTCTCTACAGGGCTCCTACGAGCAGTACTTC	CAIRDSLQGSYEQYF
-	TRBV6-5	-	TRBJ1-4	TGTGCCAGCAGTTACTCGTTCGAGGGGTTGAGGGAAAAACTGTTTTTT	CASSYSFEGLREKLFF
-	TRBV18	-	TRBJ1-5	TGTGCCAGCTCACCGGGGCGCAATCAGCCCCAGCATTTT	CASSPGRNQPQHF
TRBD2	TRBV6-5	once	TRBJ2-1	TGTGCCAGCAGCCTTAGCGGGAGGACGCACAATGAGCAGTTCTTC	CASSLSGRTHNEQFF
-	TRBV20-1	-	TRBJ2-7	TGCAGTGCCTTCCAGGGTTACGAGCAGTACTTC	CSAFQGYEQYF
-	TRBV29-1	-	TRBJ2-5	TGCAGCGTTGAAGAGGCGAGAAGGGTCCAAGAGACCCAGTACTTC	CSVEEARRVQETQYF
-	TRBV5-5	-	TRBJ1-6	TGTGCCAGCAGCTTAATCACGGGGCATAATTCACCCCTCCACTTT	CASSLITGHNSPLHF
-	TRBV29-1	-	TRBJ2-3	TGCAGCGTTGAGCAAACTCCGGATACGCAGTATTTT	CSVEQTPDTQYF
TRBD2	TRBV19	-	TRBJ2-7	TGTGCCAGTAGTAACCTAGCGGGAGAATCCGAGCAGTACTTC	CASSNLAGESEQYF
TRBD1	TRBV7-2	-	TRBJ1-4	TGTGCCAGCAGTCTGACAGGGGGGGAAAAACTGTTTTTT	CASSLTGGEKLFF